These T cell receptor beta chains were read from a single sample in a study of T cells after yellow fever vaccination. TCRdb re-called the 5' RACE reads through MiXCR, storing one row per CDR3 protein. The sample yields about 320,000 distinct CDR3 sequences, about 10% seen once. Material: CD4+ T cells sorted from PBMCs, obtained 45 days after the yellow fever booster vaccination. Source of these receptors: a man younger than 35 who received the YFV17D yellow fever vaccine. Each CDR3 is given with its conserved first and last residue. A D gene is named only where the DNA matches it firmly.

>TRBD2|TRBJ2-3|TRBV5-4
CASSSRDYTDTQYF
>NA|TRBJ2-1|TRBV3-2
CASSGRGRGEQFF
>NA|TRBJ1-2|TRBV7-2
CASSLGWRDYGYTF
>NA|TRBJ1-1|TRBV7-9
CASSPMSGVVTEAFF
>NA|TRBJ2-2|TRBV7-3
CASSLTSSGGMNTGELFF
>TRBD1|TRBJ1-2|TRBV20-1
CSASTDRGTYGYTF
>TRBD1|TRBJ2-7|TRBV7-8
CASSSARGLYQQYF
>TRBD2|TRBJ2-3|TRBV7-3
CASSFRTSGVTDTQYF
>TRBD1|TRBJ2-3|TRBV3-1
CASSQGTGGAQVSTDTQYF
>NA|TRBJ1-1|TRBV7-9
CASSGQSQTEAFF
>NA|TRBJ2-2|TRBV11-2
CASSLGGSGTGELFF
>TRBD1|TRBJ2-3|TRBV12-5
CASTSRGHADTQYF
>TRBD1|TRBJ1-2|TRBV11-2
CASRPVRDSYGYTF